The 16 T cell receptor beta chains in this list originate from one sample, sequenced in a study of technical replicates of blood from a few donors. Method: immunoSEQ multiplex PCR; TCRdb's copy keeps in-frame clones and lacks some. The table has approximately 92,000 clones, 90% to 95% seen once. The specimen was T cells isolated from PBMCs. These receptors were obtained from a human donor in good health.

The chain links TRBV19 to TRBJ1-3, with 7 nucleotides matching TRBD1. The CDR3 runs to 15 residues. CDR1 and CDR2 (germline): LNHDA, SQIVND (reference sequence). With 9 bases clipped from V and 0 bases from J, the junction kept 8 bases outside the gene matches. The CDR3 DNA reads TGTGCCAGCTCCGAAACAGGGGACTCTGGAAACACCATATATTTT. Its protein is CASSETGDSGNTIYF.

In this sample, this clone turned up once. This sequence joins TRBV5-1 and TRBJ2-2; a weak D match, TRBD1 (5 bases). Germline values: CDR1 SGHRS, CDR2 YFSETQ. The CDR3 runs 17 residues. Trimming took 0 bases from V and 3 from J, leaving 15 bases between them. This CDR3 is CASSLGGSGQYTGELFF. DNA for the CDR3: TGCGCCAGCAGCTTGGGAGGTTCAGGGCAGTACACCGGGGAGCTGTTTTTT.

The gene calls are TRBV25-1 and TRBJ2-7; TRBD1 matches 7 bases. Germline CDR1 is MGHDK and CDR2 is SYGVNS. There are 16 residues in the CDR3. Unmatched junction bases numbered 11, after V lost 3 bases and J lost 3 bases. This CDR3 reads CASSDLVGTDNYEQYF. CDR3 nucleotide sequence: TGTGCCAGCAGTGATCTAGTGGGGACAGACAACTACGAGCAGTACTTC.

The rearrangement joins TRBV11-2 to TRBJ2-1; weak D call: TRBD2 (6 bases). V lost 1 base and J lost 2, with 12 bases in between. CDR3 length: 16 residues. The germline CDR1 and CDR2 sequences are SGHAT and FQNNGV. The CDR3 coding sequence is TGTGCCAGCAGCTTAGGGGTTAGCGGTACCTACAATGAGCAGTTCTTC. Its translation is CASSLGVSGTYNEQFF.

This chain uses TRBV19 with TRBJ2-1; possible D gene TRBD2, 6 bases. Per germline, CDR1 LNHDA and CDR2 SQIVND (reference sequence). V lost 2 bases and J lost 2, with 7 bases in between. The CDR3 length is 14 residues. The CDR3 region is CASSITGAYNEQFF. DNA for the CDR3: TGTGCCAGTAGTATAACGGGAGCCTACAATGAGCAGTTCTTC. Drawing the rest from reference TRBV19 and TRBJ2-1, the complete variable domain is DGGITQSPKYLFRKEGQNVTLSCEQNLNHDAMYWYRQDPGQGLRLIYYSQIVNDFQKGDIAEGYSVSREKKESFPLTVTSAQKNPTAFYLCASSITGAYNEQFFGPGTRLTVL.

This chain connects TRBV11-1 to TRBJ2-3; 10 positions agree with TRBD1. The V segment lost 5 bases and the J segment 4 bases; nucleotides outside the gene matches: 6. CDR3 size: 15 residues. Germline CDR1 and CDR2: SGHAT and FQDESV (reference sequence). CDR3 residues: CASSHLTGGSDTQYF. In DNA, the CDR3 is TGTGCCAGCAGCCACTTGACAGGGGGCTCAGATACGCAGTATTTT.

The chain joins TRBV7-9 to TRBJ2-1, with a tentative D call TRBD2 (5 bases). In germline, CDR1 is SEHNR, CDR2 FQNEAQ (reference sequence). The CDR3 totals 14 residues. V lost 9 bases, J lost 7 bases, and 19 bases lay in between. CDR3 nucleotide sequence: TGTGCCAGTACAGCTCCGGGGATACAAAATGAGCAGTTCTTC. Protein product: CASTAPGIQNEQFF.

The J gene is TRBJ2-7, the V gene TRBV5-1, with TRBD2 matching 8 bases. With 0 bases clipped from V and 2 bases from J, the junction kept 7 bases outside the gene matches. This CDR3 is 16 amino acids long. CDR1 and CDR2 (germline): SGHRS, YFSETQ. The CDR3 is CASSLGSVGGAYEQYF. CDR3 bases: TGCGCCAGCAGCTTGGGGAGTGTCGGGGGGGCCTACGAGCAGTACTTC. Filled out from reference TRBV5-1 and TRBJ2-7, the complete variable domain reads KAGVTQTPRYLIKTRGQQVTLSCSPISGHRSVSWYQQTPGQGLQFLFEYFSETQRNKGNFPGRFSGRQFSNSRSEMNVSTLELGDSALYLCASSLGSVGGAYEQYFGPGTRLTVT.

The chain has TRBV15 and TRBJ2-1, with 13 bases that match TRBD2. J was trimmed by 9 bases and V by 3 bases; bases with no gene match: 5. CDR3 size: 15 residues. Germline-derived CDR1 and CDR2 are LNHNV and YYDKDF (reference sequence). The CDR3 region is CATSSGTSGKVEQFF. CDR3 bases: TGTGCCACCAGCAGCGGGACTAGCGGGAAGGTTGAGCAGTTCTTC.

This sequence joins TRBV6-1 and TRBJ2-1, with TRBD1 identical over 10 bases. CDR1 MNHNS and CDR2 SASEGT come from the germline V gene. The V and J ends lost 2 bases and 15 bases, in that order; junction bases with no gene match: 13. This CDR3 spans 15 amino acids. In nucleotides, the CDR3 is TGTGCCAGCAGTGAACTGGGACAGGGGCTTCTCGACCTGTTCTTC. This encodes CASSELGQGLLDLFF.

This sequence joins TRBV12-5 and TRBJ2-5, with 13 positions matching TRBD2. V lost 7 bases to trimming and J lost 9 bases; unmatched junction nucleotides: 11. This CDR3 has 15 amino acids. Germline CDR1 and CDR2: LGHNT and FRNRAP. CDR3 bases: TGTGCTAGTGAACTAGCGGGAGGGCCTCAAGTGGCCCAGTACTTC. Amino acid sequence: CASELAGGPQVAQYF.

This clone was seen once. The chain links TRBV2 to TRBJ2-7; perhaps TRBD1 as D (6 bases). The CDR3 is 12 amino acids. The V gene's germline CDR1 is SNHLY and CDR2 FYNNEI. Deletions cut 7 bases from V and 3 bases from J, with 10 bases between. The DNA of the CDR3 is TGTGCCAGCACCCCAGGGGACTACGAGCAGTACTTC. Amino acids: CASTPGDYEQYF.

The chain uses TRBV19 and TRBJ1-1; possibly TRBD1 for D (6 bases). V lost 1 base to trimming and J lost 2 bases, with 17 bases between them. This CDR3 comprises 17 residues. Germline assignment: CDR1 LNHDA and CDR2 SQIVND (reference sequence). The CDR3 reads CASSIVAGTQSNTEAFF. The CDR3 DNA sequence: TGTGCCAGTAGTATAGTTGCCGGGACACAATCTAACACTGAAGCTTTCTTT.

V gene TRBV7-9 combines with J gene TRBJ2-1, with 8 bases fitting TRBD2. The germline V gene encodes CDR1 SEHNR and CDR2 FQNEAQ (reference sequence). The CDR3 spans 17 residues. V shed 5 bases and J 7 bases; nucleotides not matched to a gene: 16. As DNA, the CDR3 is TGTGCCAGCAGCGCGTTATTAGGGACTAGTGGACGGAATGAGCAGTTCTTC. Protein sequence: CASSALLGTSGRNEQFF. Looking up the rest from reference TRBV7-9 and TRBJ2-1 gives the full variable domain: DTGVSQNPRHKITKRGQNVTFRCDPISEHNRLYWYRQTLGQGPEFLTYFQNEAQLEKSRLLSDRFSAERPKGSFSTLEIQRTEQGDSAMYLCASSALLGTSGRNEQFFGPGTRLTVL.

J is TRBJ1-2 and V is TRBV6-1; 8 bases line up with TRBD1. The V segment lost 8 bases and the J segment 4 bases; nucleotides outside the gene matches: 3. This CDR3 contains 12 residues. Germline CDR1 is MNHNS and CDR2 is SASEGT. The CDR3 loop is CASADRAYGYTF. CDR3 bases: TGTGCCAGCGCGGACAGGGCCTATGGCTACACCTTC.

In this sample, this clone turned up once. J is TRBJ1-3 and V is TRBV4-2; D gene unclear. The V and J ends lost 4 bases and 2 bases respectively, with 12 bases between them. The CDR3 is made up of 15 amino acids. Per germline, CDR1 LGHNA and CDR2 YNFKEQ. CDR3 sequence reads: CASSPKDLAGNTIYF. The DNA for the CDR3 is TGTGCCAGCAGCCCAAAAGACTTGGCTGGAAACACCATATATTTT.